Below are 9 T cell receptor beta chains sequenced from a single sample in a study of cytomegalovirus exposure and HLA in healthy donors (dated by TCRdb to the late 2010s). Library method: the immunoSEQ multiplex PCR assay. Entries here come from immuneACCESS through TCRdb and include only in-frame sequences with V and J called. Some clones fail to appear in such tables; in the studies checked, an unresolved V gene covers under half of the shortfall, and the cause of the remainder is unknown. For this sample the table gives 50,000 or so clones, of which roughly 94% were detected only once. The leading ten clones occupy 2% to 2.5% of the sample. The sequencing input was PBMCs. The receptors originated from a man between 18 and 35 years old in good health and CMV-seronegative.

The chain links TRBV27 to TRBJ2-5; 8 bases fit TRBD1. The germline V gene has CDR1 MNHEY and CDR2 SMNVEV (reference sequence). J was trimmed by 6 bases and V by 5 bases; bases with no gene match: 11. CDR3 length: 15 residues. CDR3 region: CASSPSRTGLQTQYF. CDR3 in DNA: TGTGCCAGCAGTCCTAGCCGGACAGGGCTACAGACCCAGTACTTC.

V usage is TRBV28 and J usage is TRBJ1-1; 7 positions agree with TRBD1. The CDR3 spans 14 residues. V lost 2 bases to trimming and J lost 3 bases; unmatched junction nucleotides: 3. In germline, CDR1 is MDHEN, CDR2 SYDVKM. The CDR3 here is CASSLGQAHTEAFF. The CDR3 DNA reads as TGTGCCAGCAGTTTAGGACAGGCCCACACTGAAGCTTTCTTT.

This chain uses TRBV9 with TRBJ2-2; tentatively, D is TRBD1 (6 bases). The CDR3 contains 14 residues. V lost 3 bases and J 0 bases, leaving 6 bases between the germline ends. The germline V gene encodes CDR1 SGDLS and CDR2 YYNGEE. CDR3 loop: CASSGTANTGELFF. CDR3 DNA sequence: TGTGCCAGCAGCGGGACAGCGAACACCGGGGAGCTGTTTTTT.

J is TRBJ2-3 and V is TRBV5-4; the match to TRBD2 covers 7 bases. V lost 2 bases to trimming and J lost 3 bases; unmatched junction nucleotides: 3. Germline CDR1 SGHNT, CDR2 YYREEE (reference sequence). CDR3 size: 14 residues. The CDR3 nucleotides are TGTGCCAGCAGCTTCGGCGGGAGTACAGATACGCAGTATTTT. It is translated as CASSFGGSTDTQYF.

The chain uses TRBV19 and TRBJ1-2; D is possibly TRBD1 (6 bases). The CDR3 runs to 16 residues. Between the trimmed V and J ends, which lost 3 bases and 4 bases, there was a span of 18 bases. The germline V gene has CDR1 LNHDA and CDR2 SQIVND (reference sequence). This CDR3 reads CASSIQGRRGAYGYTF. CDR3 nucleotides: TGTGCCAGTAGTATCCAAGGTCGCAGGGGAGCCTATGGCTACACCTTC.

The rearrangement links TRBV7-9 to TRBJ2-3; 9 nucleotides match TRBD1. J lost 5 bases, V lost 5 bases, and 17 bases had no gene match. CDR3 length: 18 residues. Germline V gives CDR1 SEHNR, CDR2 FQNEAQ (reference sequence). CDR3 nucleotides: TGTGCCAGCAGCCCCCGGGACAGGGAAGAAGGAAGAGTAGATACGCAGTATTTT. This sequence encodes CASSPRDREEGRVDTQYF.

The gene calls are TRBV25-1 and TRBJ1-4; possible D gene TRBD1, 5 bases. Trimming took 4 bases from V and 8 from J, leaving 14 bases between them. Germline V lookup: CDR1 MGHDK, CDR2 SYGVNS. The CDR3 sequence is 14 residues long. The DNA for the CDR3 is TGTGCCAGCAGTGGGGACTCAAAAGGAGAAAAACTGTTTTTT. As protein: CASSGDSKGEKLFF.

J is TRBJ2-3 and V is TRBV7-2; D gene unclear. The CDR3 covers 15 residues. CDR1 SGHTA and CDR2 FQGNSA come from the germline V gene. Trimming shortened V by 1 base and J by 0 bases, and 8 bases separated the two germline ends. CDR3 DNA: TGTGCCAGCAGCTTAGTGGCTGGTAGCACAGATACGCAGTATTTT. This codes for CASSLVAGSTDTQYF.

This sequence joins TRBV2 and TRBJ1-5; 8 bases agree with TRBD1. CDR1 is SNHLY, CDR2 FYNNEI, per germline. The ends lost 6 bases at V and 2 bases at J; junction bases unmatched: 9. The CDR3 consists of 16 residues. The CDR3 loop is CASSPAPGQGNQPQHF. The CDR3 DNA sequence: TGTGCCAGCAGCCCCGCTCCGGGACAGGGCAATCAGCCCCAGCATTTT.